This T cell receptor (beta chain) emerged from a study of CD8 T cells in ankylosing spondylitis. Scientists made TCR beta libraries using quantitative 5'-RACE with molecular barcodes. TCRdb re-called the 5' RACE reads through MiXCR, storing one row per CDR3 protein. Of approximately 290,000 distinct CDR3 sequences in the sample, less than 25% were seen once. The ends were cut back, 9 bases at V and 4 bases at J, with 12 bases in the middle. Germline lookup yields CDR1 SGHVS and CDR2 FNYEAQ. This CDR3 contains 13 residues. Sequenced material: blood, either unsorted or a sorted T cell fraction (not recorded which). The TCR comes from a female donor with ankylosing spondylitis or in good health (not recorded which). This sequence joins TRBV7-6 and TRBJ2-2, with D maybe TRBD2 (6 bases). The CDR3 sequence: CASGLRGTGELFF. The CDR3 nucleotides read TGTGCCAGTGGGCTGCGGGGCACCGGGGAGCTGTTTTTT.